These 32 T cell receptor beta chains originate from one sample sequenced in a study of T cells in Graves' hyperthyroidism and ophthalmopathy. TCR beta CDR3 region amplification was performed from RNA transcripts. HTBI primers were used for first-round RT-PCR of the TCR CDR3. One entry per CDR3 protein results from TCRdb running MiXCR on the multiplex PCR reads. In the table there are about 360,000 distinct CDR3 sequences, 13% of which are singletons. Sequencing used blood. The source of these receptors is a woman aged 18-29 years with Graves' hyperthyroidism.

At least ten counts were recorded for this clonotype. CDR3 bases: TGTGCCAGCAGCTTAGCCATGGCTGAAGCTTTCTTT. It is translated as CASSLAMAEAFF. V usage is TRBV7-2 and J usage is TRBJ1-1; D is unresolved. Germline CDR1 is SGHTA and CDR2 is FQGNSA. V was cut by 0 bases and J by 6 bases, with 5 bases left in between. The CDR3 spans 12 residues.

The chain has TRBV19 and TRBJ1-5, with 7 bases that match TRBD1. From germline, CDR1 is LNHDA and CDR2 SQIVND (reference sequence). CDR3 length: 14 residues. The ends lost 3 bases at V and 4 bases at J; junction bases unmatched: 3. The chain's CDR3 is CASSMETGNQPQHF. The CDR3 DNA reads as TGTGCCAGTAGTATGGAGACAGGGAATCAGCCCCAGCATTTT.

This rearrangement joins TRBV20-1 to TRBJ1-1; D is uncertain. CDR1 and CDR2 from the germline V gene are DFQATT and SNEGSKA (reference sequence). Trimming stripped 4 bases from V and 12 bases from J, with 12 bases between. The CDR3 is 10 amino acids. This CDR3 is CSAIREVPFF. CDR3 bases: TGCAGTGCTATCCGGGAGGTTCCTTTCTTT.

This clonotype was recorded many times. The chain couples TRBV6-1 to TRBJ2-5, with D tentatively TRBD2 (6 bases). Germline assignment: CDR1 MNHNS and CDR2 SASEGT. This CDR3 spans 13 amino acids. Trimming took 0 bases from V and 4 from J, leaving 6 bases between them. CDR3 protein: CASSEAGLETQYF. The CDR3 DNA sequence: TGTGCCAGCAGTGAAGCGGGACTAGAGACCCAGTACTTC.

Ten or more counts support this clonotype. Written as DNA, the CDR3 is TGTGCCAGCATCCCCGAAGGGGGCAGCTCCTACGAGCAGTACTTC. It yields the protein CASIPEGGSSYEQYF. The rearrangement uses TRBV28 and TRBJ2-7, with 7 bases that match TRBD1. The germline CDR1 and CDR2 sequences are MDHEN and SYDVKM. With V trimmed by 7 bases and J by 0 bases, 9 bases remained unmatched. This CDR3 has 15 amino acids.

This clonotype was seen more than once but under ten times. The J gene is TRBJ2-2, the V gene TRBV5-8; D remains ambiguous. V lost 4 bases, J lost 1 base, and 14 bases lay in between. Looked up from germline, CDR1 is SGHTS and CDR2 is YDEGEE. The CDR3 sequence is 16 residues long. CDR3 residues: CASSNRWAGNTGELFF. DNA for the CDR3: TGTGCCAGCAGCAATCGCTGGGCCGGGAACACCGGGGAGCTGTTTTTT.

This clonotype was detected ten times or more. DNA of the CDR3: TGTGCCATCAGTGAGCCCAACCCGGGTCCAGGGGGGACTGAAGCTTTCTTT. Translated: CAISEPNPGPGGTEAFF. This chain connects TRBV10-3 to TRBJ1-1; 7 nucleotides line up with TRBD1. Losses at the gene ends were 2 bases for V and 5 bases for J; bases not matched to a gene: 14. CDR1 ENHRY and CDR2 SYGVKD come from the germline V gene. The CDR3 covers 17 residues.

This clonotype was seen repeatedly, ten times or more. This sequence joins TRBV24-1 and TRBJ2-3, with no clear D. The CDR3 covers 13 residues. Trimming pared 4 bases from V and 4 bases from J, leaving 8 bases between. The germline V gene encodes CDR1 KGHDR and CDR2 SFDVKD. The chain's CDR3 is CATSEKSPDTQYF. CDR3 DNA: TGTGCCACCAGTGAAAAGTCCCCAGATACGCAGTATTTT.

At least ten counts were recorded for this clonotype. The chain links TRBV7-8 to TRBJ2-1; 7 nucleotides line up with TRBD2. CDR1 and CDR2 (germline): SGHVS, FQNEAQ. The ends lost 4 bases at V and 6 bases at J; junction bases unmatched: 12. The length of the CDR3 is 16 residues. Here the CDR3 reads CASSYQEAGTTNEQFF. In DNA form, the CDR3 reads TGTGCCAGCAGCTACCAAGAGGCGGGGACTACCAATGAGCAGTTCTTC.

The CDR3 protein is CASSRTSGGVSYEQYF. The DNA for the CDR3 is TGTGCCAGCAGTCGAACTAGCGGGGGGGTTTCCTACGAGCAGTACTTC. The V call is TRBV2, the J call TRBJ2-7; 13 positions agree with TRBD2. Germline values: CDR1 SNHLY, CDR2 FYNNEI. V trimming: 5 bases; J trimming: 1 base; junction bases outside the gene matches: 5. The CDR3 runs to 16 residues. The full variable domain, rest sourced from reference TRBV2 and TRBJ2-7, is EPEVTQTPSHQVTQMGQEVILRCVPISNHLYFYWYRQILGQKVEFLVSFYNNEISEKSEIFDDQFSVERPDGSNFTLKIRSTKLEDSAMYFCASSRTSGGVSYEQYFGPGTRLTVT.

There are many counts of this clonotype. This chain connects TRBV7-9 to TRBJ2-1; 9 bases are a match to TRBD1. The V gene's germline CDR1 is SEHNR and CDR2 FQNEAQ (reference sequence). The CDR3 consists of 16 residues. The V segment lost 5 bases and the J segment 5 bases; nucleotides outside the gene matches: 10. This chain's CDR3 is CASSVVGTGYDNEQFF. Written as DNA, the CDR3 is TGTGCCAGCAGCGTCGTAGGGACAGGGTACGACAATGAGCAGTTCTTC.

V usage is TRBV6-1 and J usage is TRBJ2-5; 7 bases are a match to TRBD1. V lost 5 bases, J lost 5 bases, and 11 bases stayed unmatched. Germline CDR1 reads MNHNS; CDR2 reads SASEGT. The CDR3 contains 15 residues. CDR3 region: CASSTRRGFGETQYF. The CDR3 DNA is TGTGCCAGCAGTACACGCAGGGGGTTTGGGGAGACCCAGTACTTC.

This clonotype showed up many times. CDR3 residues: CSAPRAMRSTDTQYF. The CDR3 bases are TGCAGTGCTCCTAGGGCGATGCGGAGCACAGATACGCAGTATTTT. The chain recombines TRBV20-1 with TRBJ2-3, with D unclear. This CDR3 is built from 15 residues. V shed 5 bases and J shed 0 bases, with 15 bases lying between them. Germline V lookup: CDR1 DFQATT, CDR2 SNEGSKA (reference sequence).

Note on this clonotype: Possible read error: a much larger clone is one base away. Since no conserved phenylalanine or tryptophan closes the CDR3, a read error is the likely cause. The chain carries TRBV29-1 and TRBJ1-1; possibly TRBD1 for D (6 bases). This CDR3 region has 15 residues. V was cut by 1 base and J by 1 base, with 13 bases left in between. Germline CDR1 reads SQVTM; CDR2 reads ANQGSEA. CDR3 DNA: TGCAGCGTTGAAGGTATTGGGGGCCCGAACACTGAAGCTTTCCTT. It codes for CSVEGIGGPNTEAFL.

This clonotype was picked up many times. J is TRBJ2-7 and V is TRBV7-9, with 7 bases fitting TRBD1. CDR3 length equals 18 residues. V lost 5 bases, J lost 3 bases, and 19 bases stayed unmatched. Germline CDR1 reads SEHNR; CDR2 reads FQNEAQ (reference sequence). The CDR3 DNA reads TGTGCCAGCAGCGGGCGGCACAGGGGACCAGAAAACTACTACGAGCAGTACTTC. This encodes CASSGRHRGPENYYEQYF.

At least ten counts were recorded for this clonotype. The chain couples TRBV12-3 or TRBV12-4 to TRBJ1-2, with a tentative D call TRBD1 (6 bases). This CDR3 spans 13 amino acids. The germline V and J ends were trimmed by 11 bases and 4 bases, with 17 bases remaining between them. The chain's CDR3 is CASTGSLPYGYTF. CDR3 sequence (DNA): TGTGCCTCTACAGGGTCCCTTCCCTATGGCTACACCTTC.

CDR3: CASSLEVSGSSYNEQFF. In nucleotides, the CDR3 is TGTGCCAGCAGCTTAGAAGTATCCGGGAGCTCCTACAATGAGCAGTTCTTC. The gene calls are TRBV7-2 and TRBJ2-1; D possibly corresponds to TRBD2 (6 bases). Per germline, CDR1 SGHTA and CDR2 FQGNSA. Trimming took 1 base from V and 0 from J, leaving 13 bases between them. The CDR3 has 17 amino acids.

Ten or more counts support this clonotype. The rearrangement joins TRBV29-1 to TRBJ1-2, with D uncertain. The V and J ends lost 2 bases and 3 bases respectively, with 4 bases between them. The CDR3 loop spans 11 amino acids. Germline CDR1 reads SQVTM; CDR2 reads ANQGSEA. The CDR3 spells CSVEYDYGYTF. The CDR3 DNA sequence: TGCAGCGTTGAATACGACTATGGCTACACCTTC.

There are many counts of this clonotype. V usage is TRBV20-1 and J usage is TRBJ1-5; the D is unclear. This CDR3 contains 11 residues. Looked up from germline, CDR1 is DFQATT and CDR2 is SNEGSKA (reference sequence). Between the trimmed V and J ends, which lost 2 bases and 7 bases, there was a span of 6 bases. CDR3: CSARLGQPQHF. The CDR3, as DNA: TGCAGTGCTAGACTGGGGCAGCCCCAGCATTTT.

This clonotype was counted many times. The chain carries TRBV6-2 or TRBV6-3 and TRBJ1-1; TRBD1 is a possible D gene (5 bases). The CDR3 spans 13 residues. CDR1 and CDR2 (germline): MNHEY, SVGEGT. V was cut by 8 bases and J by 6 bases, with 16 bases left in between. CDR3 DNA sequence: TGTGCCAGCGGTTTAACGGTGGGGGCTGAAGCTTTCTTT. Protein product: CASGLTVGAEAFF.

This clonotype was seen repeatedly, ten times or more. The chain is built from TRBV14 and TRBJ2-1; 12 bases align to TRBD2. The CDR3 is 19 amino acids. V shed 5 bases, J shed 0 bases, and the junction held 11 bases outside the gene matches. The germline V gene has CDR1 SGHDN and CDR2 FVKESK. CDR3: CASSLRGLAGMSSYNEQFF. The CDR3 DNA reads TGTGCCAGCAGCTTACGTGGACTAGCGGGGATGAGCTCCTACAATGAGCAGTTCTTC.

This clonotype was detected ten times or more. V and J are TRBV27 and TRBJ1-2; TRBD1 is a possible D gene (6 bases). The germline CDR1 and CDR2 sequences are MNHEY and SMNVEV (reference sequence). V was cut by 5 bases and J by 1 base, with 17 bases left in between. The CDR3 is made up of 16 amino acids. In nucleotides, the CDR3 is TGTGCCAGCAGTCCCTCGACAGGCCTAAATAACTATGGCTACACCTTC. It translates to CASSPSTGLNNYGYTF.

This clonotype was seen only a few times. This chain uses TRBV29-1 with TRBJ2-3; possible D gene TRBD1, 5 bases. Trimming stripped 1 base from V and 3 bases from J, with 11 bases between. This CDR3 has 14 amino acids. Per germline, CDR1 SQVTM and CDR2 ANQGSEA. The CDR3 reads CSVEVGQGTDTQYF. CDR3 sequence (DNA): TGCAGCGTTGAAGTGGGGCAGGGAACAGATACGCAGTATTTT.

This clonotype has just a few counts. The chain joins TRBV20-1 to TRBJ1-6, with D possibly matching TRBD1 (6 bases). In germline, CDR1 is DFQATT, CDR2 SNEGSKA (reference sequence). This CDR3 region has 14 residues. Trimming stripped 3 bases from V and 6 bases from J, with 12 bases between. The CDR3 nucleotides are TGCAGTGCTAGCGGAGAGGGGGGTAATTCACCCCTCCACTTT. Encoded protein: CSASGEGGNSPLHF.

The rearrangement joins TRBV20-1 to TRBJ1-2, with D unresolved. Germline loops: CDR1 DFQATT, CDR2 SNEGSKA (reference sequence). There are 17 residues in the CDR3. V shed 0 bases and J shed 8 bases, with 25 bases lying between them. The CDR3 spells CSARDSGLTYFAGGYTF. In DNA form, the CDR3 reads TGCAGTGCTAGAGATTCCGGCTTAACCTATTTTGCGGGAGGCTACACCTTC.

The sample holds a few counts of this clonotype. The junction differs from germline at one of its ends, possibly a read error. The chain uses TRBV28 and TRBJ1-2; D perhaps matches TRBD1 (6 bases). CDR3 size: 12 residues. CDR1 and CDR2 from the germline V gene are MDHEN and SYDVKM. The CDR3 DNA sequence: TGTGCCAGCACTTTAAGGGGGGCTGGCTACACCTTC. Protein sequence: CASTLRGAGYTF.

The CDR3 spells CASSRSGGGYGYTF. Written as DNA, the CDR3 is TGTGCCAGCAGCCGATCGGGAGGAGGCTATGGCTACACCTTC. This sequence joins TRBV14 and TRBJ1-2; D is undetermined. Trimming took off 4 bases at V and 4 bases at J, with 13 bases between the two ends. The germline V gene has CDR1 SGHDN and CDR2 FVKESK. This CDR3 region has 14 residues. The full variable domain, in which reference TRBV14 and TRBJ1-2 provide the parts outside the CDR3, is EAGVTQFPSHSVIEKGQTVTLRCDPISGHDNLYWYRRVMGKEIKFLLHFVKESKQDESGMPNNRFLAERTGGTYSTLKVQPAELEDSGVYFCASSRSGGGYGYTFGSGTRLTVV.

In its sample, this clonotype was seen many times. The gene calls are TRBV5-6 and TRBJ1-5; 7 positions match TRBD1. The junction had 4 bases not matched to a gene; V was cut back by 4 bases and J by 6 bases. This CDR3 is 13 amino acids long. Germline assignment: CDR1 SGHDT and CDR2 YYEEEE. Here the CDR3 DNA reads TGTGCCAGCAGCCTGCAGGGGGTTCAGCCCCAGCATTTT. Its translation is CASSLQGVQPQHF.

This clonotype has at least ten counts. The V gene is TRBV20-1, the J gene TRBJ1-1; D is unclear. CDR1 is DFQATT and CDR2 is SNEGSKA in the germline V gene (reference sequence). The ends were cut back, 6 bases at V and 3 bases at J, with 8 bases in the middle. The CDR3 spans 11 residues. The CDR3 is CSATRYTEAFF. The CDR3 region has the DNA TGCAGTGCAACACGGTACACTGAAGCTTTCTTT.

Ten or more counts support this clonotype. The chain combines TRBV3-1 with TRBJ2-3; 7 nucleotides line up with TRBD2. The CDR3 is 15 residues long. J lost 1 base, V lost 3 bases, and 4 bases had no gene match. CDR1 is LGHDT and CDR2 is YNNKEL in the germline V gene (reference sequence). In nucleotides, the CDR3 is TGTGCCAGCAGCCAGTCCAGCGGGGGCACAGATACGCAGTATTTT. Its translation: CASSQSSGGTDTQYF.

This clonotype was seen repeatedly, ten times or more. This chain joins TRBV7-2 and TRBJ2-5; 11 bases agree with TRBD2. The germline CDR1 and CDR2 sequences are SGHTA and FQGNSA. The CDR3 loop spans 17 amino acids. The V segment lost 5 bases and the J segment 1 base; nucleotides outside the gene matches: 9. The CDR3 DNA reads as TGTGCCAGCAGCCCCACGGGACTAGCGGAAATCCAAGAGACCCAGTACTTC. Encoded protein: CASSPTGLAEIQETQYF.

The genes are TRBV13 and TRBJ2-3; D may be TRBD2 (6 bases). Germline values: CDR1 PRHDT, CDR2 FYEKMQ (reference sequence). The CDR3 contains 16 residues. The germline V and J ends were trimmed by 5 bases and 0 bases, with 15 bases remaining between them. The CDR3 protein is CASSTEGGLSTDTQYF. CDR3 nucleotide sequence: TGTGCCAGCAGCACGGAGGGTGGGCTTAGCACAGATACGCAGTATTTT.